Included here is one T cell receptor beta chain sequence, with context. Its antigen is not identified. This entry is derived from a study of T cell repertoires in cytomegalovirus infection. Across the whole study: The study used recently identified HLA-C-restricted and well-studied HLA-B-restricted CMV epitopes. Public TCR beta signature analysis indicated the presence of both CMV infection and matching HLA type. Study results and caveats: Across the ex vivo response, the dominant clonotypes were HLA-C-restricted CMV-specific TCR beta clonotypes. CMV carriers with the relevant HLA were identified by cumulative public TCR beta family frequency.

Trimming cost V 5 bases and J 3 bases; bases outside gene matches: 7. The CDR3 totals 15 residues. CDR1 and CDR2 from the germline V gene are SGHVS and FQNEAQ. Each CDR3 protein gets one entry after TCRdb re-called the reads with MiXCR. The data show around 750,000 distinct CDR3 sequences, 32% seen once. This specimen was cultured CD8+ T cells from PBMCs, taken from culture after CMV antigen stimulation. V usage is TRBV7-8 and J usage is TRBJ2-5, with 9 positions matching TRBD2. This receptor was obtained from a human donor in good health (CMV status not recorded). Some clones in this sample may be carry-over from other donors' samples. CDR3 protein: CASSTGLAFKETQYF. In nucleotides, the CDR3 is TGTGCCAGCAGCACCGGACTAGCGTTTAAAGAGACCCAGTACTTC.